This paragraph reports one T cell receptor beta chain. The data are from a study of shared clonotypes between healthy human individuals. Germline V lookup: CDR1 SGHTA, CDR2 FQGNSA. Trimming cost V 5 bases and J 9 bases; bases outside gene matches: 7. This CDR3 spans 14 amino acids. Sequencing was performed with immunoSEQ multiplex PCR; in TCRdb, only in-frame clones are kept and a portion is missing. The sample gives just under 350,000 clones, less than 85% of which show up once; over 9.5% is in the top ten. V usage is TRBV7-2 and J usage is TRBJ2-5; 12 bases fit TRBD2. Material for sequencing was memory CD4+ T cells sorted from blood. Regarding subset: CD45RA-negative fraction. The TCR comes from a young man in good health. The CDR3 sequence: CASSPGLAGRAQYF. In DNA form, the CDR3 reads TGTGCCAGCAGCCCTGGACTAGCGGGAAGGGCCCAGTACTTC.